This is a list of T cell receptor beta chains from one sample in a study of T-cell memory formation after mild COVID-19. TCRdb ran MiXCR on the 5' RACE reads and lists one entry per CDR3 protein. The sample yields about 560,000 distinct CDR3 sequences, 17% seen once. The specimen was PBMCs or a T cell subset sorted from them (not recorded which). The source is an adult woman who had mild COVID-19 (a few samples of this study predate the infection). Cell type and time point are not known. Each CDR3 is given with its conserved first and last residue. D genes are given only for firm matches. Clone size is shown for a subset of rows, as once, few, many or a class of expanded clone.

d_gene,j_gene,abundance,v_gene,CDR3nt,CDR3aa
TRBD2,TRBJ2-7,-,TRBV12-3/TRBV12-4,TGTGCCAGCAGTTTGGGAGCGGGGGGCCGCTACGAGCAGTACTTC,CASSLGAGGRYEQYF
TRBD1,TRBJ2-7,many,TRBV4-1,TGCGCCAGCAGCCAGCAACAGGGGGCAGGCGACCTTTCCTACGAGCAGTACTTC,CASSQQQGAGDLSYEQYF
TRBD1,TRBJ2-7,few,TRBV7-8,TGTGCCAGCAGCTTAAGGGACAGCAACTCCTACGAGCAGTACTTC,CASSLRDSNSYEQYF
TRBD1,TRBJ1-5,many,TRBV7-9,TGTGCCAGCAGCTCCCAGACAGGGGGATTATATAGCAATCAGCCCCAGCATTTT,CASSSQTGGLYSNQPQHF
-,TRBJ2-4,-,TRBV27,TGTGCCAGCAGTTCCCCCCGGGCCGTAAACATTCAGTACTTC,CASSSPRAVNIQYF
TRBD1,TRBJ1-2,few,TRBV18,TGTGCCAGCTCACCCTGGGACAGTGGAGAGACCTTC,CASSPWDSGETF
-,TRBJ1-6,few,TRBV7-2,TGTGCCAGCAGCTCCACCTTCTCCTATAATTCACCCCTCCACTTT,CASSSTFSYNSPLHF
-,TRBJ2-3,-,TRBV5-1,TGCGCCAGCAGCTTCCGGGACGCAGATACGCAGTATTTT,CASSFRDADTQYF
TRBD1,TRBJ2-7,few,TRBV18,TGTGCCAGCTCACCACCGGACAGGCTCAAGAACTTC,CASSPPDRLKNF
-,TRBJ2-6,few,TRBV6-1,TGTGCCAGCAGTGAAGGGAAGGGCTCTGGGGCCAACGTCCTGACTTTC,CASSEGKGSGANVLTF
TRBD2,TRBJ2-1,-,TRBV7-3,TGTGCCAGCAGCTCTCAGGTGCTAGCGGGTACTCACTACAATGAGCAGTTCTTC,CASSSQVLAGTHYNEQFF
-,TRBJ1-4,few,TRBV20-1,TGCAGTGCTAGAGATGGGGGAGCTAATGAAAAACTGTTTTTT,CSARDGGANEKLFF
TRBD1,TRBJ2-7,-,TRBV7-6,TGTGCCAGCAGCCGCCAACAGGGGCTCGGCGAGCAGTACTTC,CASSRQQGLGEQYF
-,TRBJ2-1,-,TRBV5-1,TGCGCCAGCAGCTTGGCCTCTGGCAATGAGCAGTTCTTC,CASSLASGNEQFF
-,TRBJ2-3,-,TRBV2,TGTGCCAGCAGTGTGGCTTCTTCGGATACGCAGTATTTT,CASSVASSDTQYF
-,TRBJ2-1,-,TRBV20-1,TGCAGTGCTGTGGACCTGAAGTCCCAGTTCTTC,CSAVDLKSQFF
-,TRBJ2-7,few,TRBV9,TGTGCCAGCAGCGTAGAATTGGGTAGCTCCTACGAGCAGTACTTC,CASSVELGSSYEQYF
-,TRBJ2-1,few,TRBV7-9,TGTGCCAGCAGCTTAACCCAGGGTGTTAACAATGAGCAGTTCTTC,CASSLTQGVNNEQFF
TRBD2,TRBJ2-7,-,TRBV4-1,TGCGCCAGCAGCCAAGAAAGCCGGTCGGGGGGCGAGCAGTACTTC,CASSQESRSGGEQYF
-,TRBJ2-3,-,TRBV5-1,TGCGCCAGCAGCCCGCATCTTCGCACAGATACGCAGTATTTT,CASSPHLRTDTQYF
TRBD1,TRBJ1-1,many,TRBV7-2,TGTGCCAGCAGCGACCAGGGGGGAACTGAAGCTTTCTTT,CASSDQGGTEAFF
TRBD1,TRBJ1-2,few,TRBV7-8,TGTGCCAGCAGCTTGACAGGGCTCTATGGCTACACCTTC,CASSLTGLYGYTF
TRBD1,TRBJ2-7,-,TRBV6-5,TGTGCCAGCAGTAACGGACCTCCGTCGGACAGGGGTCCCTACGAGCAGTACTTC,CASSNGPPSDRGPYEQYF
-,TRBJ2-2,-,TRBV24-1,TGTGCCACCAGTGATACGCCGCGGCAGGGAAAAACCGGGGAGCTGTTTTTT,CATSDTPRQGKTGELFF
-,TRBJ1-1,-,TRBV6-5,TGTGCCAGCAGTTACTCAGGCAGCATGAACACTGAAGCTTTCTTT,CASSYSGSMNTEAFF
TRBD1,TRBJ1-5,-,TRBV7-6,TGTGCCAGCGGACTATTCCGTCAGGGGGCTGGACAGCCCCAGCATTTT,CASGLFRQGAGQPQHF
TRBD2,TRBJ2-1,-,TRBV6-2/TRBV6-3,TGTGCCAGCAGTTACGGAGCTAGCGGGGGTGGCAATGAGCAGTTCTTC,CASSYGASGGGNEQFF
-,TRBJ1-2,few,TRBV11-3,TGTGCCAGCAGCTTAACAGCGCATTATGGCTACACCTTC,CASSLTAHYGYTF
-,TRBJ1-2,-,TRBV24-1,TGTGCCACCAGTGATTCCTCGACACCTAACTATGGCTACACCTTC,CATSDSSTPNYGYTF
-,TRBJ1-2,-,TRBV20-1,TGCAGTGCTAACAGCTATGGCTACACCTTC,CSANSYGYTF
-,TRBJ2-5,-,TRBV12-3/TRBV12-4,TGTGCCAGCAGTTTATGGGTTGCCGAGACCCAGTACTTC,CASSLWVAETQYF
TRBD1,TRBJ1-4,-,TRBV4-2,TGTGCCAGCAGCCAAGCTCCGGGACAGCGTAATGAAAAACTGTTTTTT,CASSQAPGQRNEKLFF
-,TRBJ2-1,few,TRBV3-1,TGTGCCAGCAGCCAAACGGGGGGCCCCTACAATGAGCAGTTCTTC,CASSQTGGPYNEQFF
TRBD2,TRBJ2-2,few,TRBV5-1,TGCGCCAGCAGCATAACCGGGACTAGCTATACCGGGGAGCTGTTTTTT,CASSITGTSYTGELFF
TRBD1,TRBJ2-1,few,TRBV12-5,TGTGCTAGTGGCCTAGGACAGGGGAACAATGAGCAGTTCTTC,CASGLGQGNNEQFF
TRBD2,TRBJ2-1,few,TRBV4-1,TGCGCCAGCAGCCAGCGGGGGGGCGACTACAATGAGCAGTTCTTC,CASSQRGGDYNEQFF
-,TRBJ2-3,many,TRBV7-2,TGTGCCAGCAGCTTTAGGGGGGCAGATACGCAGTATTTT,CASSFRGADTQYF
-,TRBJ1-3,few,TRBV19,TGTGCCAGTAGTATGGGGGCTGGAAACACCATATATTTT,CASSMGAGNTIYF
-,TRBJ2-7,-,TRBV27,TGTGCCAGCAGTTTATCCCATATGTACGAGCAGTACTTC,CASSLSHMYEQYF
-,TRBJ1-2,-,TRBV29-1,TGCAGCGTTGAAGATTGGAACTATGGCTACACCTTC,CSVEDWNYGYTF
-,TRBJ2-1,-,TRBV19,TGTGCCAGTAGTAATCTGGGCTACAATGAGCAGTTCTTC,CASSNLGYNEQFF